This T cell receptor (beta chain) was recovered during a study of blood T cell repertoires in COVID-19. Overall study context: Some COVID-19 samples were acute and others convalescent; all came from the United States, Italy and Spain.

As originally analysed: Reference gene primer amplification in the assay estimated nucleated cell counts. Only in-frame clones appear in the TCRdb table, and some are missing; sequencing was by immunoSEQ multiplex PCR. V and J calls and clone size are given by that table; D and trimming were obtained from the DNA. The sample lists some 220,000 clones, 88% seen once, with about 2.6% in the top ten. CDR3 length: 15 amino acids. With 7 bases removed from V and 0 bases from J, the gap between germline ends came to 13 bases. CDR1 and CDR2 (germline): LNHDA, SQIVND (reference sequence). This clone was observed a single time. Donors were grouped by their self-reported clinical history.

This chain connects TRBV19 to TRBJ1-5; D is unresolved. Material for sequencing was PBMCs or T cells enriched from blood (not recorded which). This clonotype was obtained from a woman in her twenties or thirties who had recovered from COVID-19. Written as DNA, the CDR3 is TGTGCCAGTACCCCGGGTTGGAATAGCAATCAGCCCCAGCATTTT. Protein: CASTPGWNSNQPQHF.